This T cell receptor (beta chain) stems from a study of blood T cell repertoires in COVID-19. Some clones are missing from TCRdb's copy, which holds only in-frame ones; the method was immunoSEQ multiplex PCR. The table has 360,000 or so clones, about 92% seen once. This clone is a singleton in its sample. Germline V CDR1 and CDR2: MNHEY, SMNVEV (reference sequence). There are 17 residues in the CDR3. The V gene end was trimmed by 4 bases and the J gene end by 0 bases; junction bases not matched to a gene: 5. The J gene is TRBJ1-6, the V gene TRBV27; 8 nucleotides align to TRBD1. The sequencing sample was made of peripheral blood. The sequence derives from a woman in her fifties or sixties with COVID-19, enrolled during active disease. DNA of the CDR3: TGTGCCAGCAGTTCCACCGACAGGGGCTCCTATAATTCACCCCTCCACTTT. Its translation is CASSSTDRGSYNSPLHF.